Shown below are 6 T cell receptor beta chains from a single sample sequenced in a study of identifying expanded T cells in peripheral blood. Only in-frame clones appear in the TCRdb table, and some are missing; sequencing was by immunoSEQ multiplex PCR. The profile shows approximately 110,000 clones, 88% of them singletons. The source material was blood. These receptors all stem from a person between 18 and 75 years old in good health.

The rearrangement links TRBV28 to TRBJ2-1; 9 bases agree with TRBD1. The J segment lost 9 bases and the V segment lost 3 bases, leaving 3 bases of the junction unmatched. Per the germline V gene, CDR1 is MDHEN and CDR2 is SYDVKM. This CDR3 is built from 13 residues. The CDR3 sequence: CASSLTGGSEQFF. CDR3 DNA sequence: TGTGCCAGCAGTTTGACAGGGGGAAGTGAGCAGTTCTTC.

This chain uses TRBV27 with TRBJ2-7; 7 bases align to TRBD2. Germline V gene lookup returns CDR1 MNHEY and CDR2 SMNVEV (reference sequence). This CDR3 spans 11 amino acids. Trimming at V came to 3 bases and at J to 7 bases, leaving 0 bases not matched to a gene. In DNA, the CDR3 is TGTGCCAGCAGTTTGGGGGGGGAGCAGTACTTC. Residues: CASSLGGEQYF.

The chain carries TRBV19 and TRBJ1-2, with a tentative D call TRBD1 (6 bases). The CDR3 extends over 13 amino acids. V was clipped by 7 bases and J by 7 bases, with 16 bases between them. Per the germline V gene, CDR1 is LNHDA and CDR2 is SQIVND (reference sequence). In DNA form, the CDR3 reads TGTGCCAGTACACTGGGGGGCCCTGGTGGCTACACCTTC. This translates into CASTLGGPGGYTF.

This chain uses TRBV20-1 with TRBJ2-1, with D hard to call. CDR3 size: 11 residues. V was clipped by 4 bases and J by 5 bases, with 6 bases between them. Germline V gene sequence: CDR1 DFQATT, CDR2 SNEGSKA (reference sequence). The CDR3 loop is CSATKDNEQFF. CDR3 nucleotides: TGCAGTGCTACCAAGGACAATGAGCAGTTCTTC.

The CDR3 DNA follows: TGTGCCAGTAGTTTACCGGGACAGGGGGTCAATGAGCAGTTCTTC. Its translation is CASSLPGQGVNEQFF. This rearrangement joins TRBV19 to TRBJ2-1; TRBD1 aligns across 11 bases. This CDR3 comprises 15 residues. The germline gives CDR1 LNHDA, CDR2 SQIVND (reference sequence). V gave up 5 bases and J gave up 6 bases; unmatched junction bases: 6. Full variable domain (outside the CDR3, taken from reference TRBV19 and TRBJ2-1): DGGITQSPKYLFRKEGQNVTLSCEQNLNHDAMYWYRQDPGQGLRLIYYSQIVNDFQKGDIAEGYSVSREKKESFPLTVTSAQKNPTAFYLCASSLPGQGVNEQFFGPGTRLTVL.

The chain combines TRBV5-1 with TRBJ2-7; TRBD2 matches at 7 bases. With 4 bases clipped from V and 6 bases from J, the junction kept 10 bases outside the gene matches. CDR1 is SGHRS and CDR2 is YFSETQ in the germline V gene. The CDR3 has 14 amino acids. The CDR3 DNA reads TGCGCCAGCAGCCTAGCGGAGCCCCCGATCGAGCAGTACTTC. Its protein is CASSLAEPPIEQYF.